The sequence of this T cell receptor beta chain was determined in a study of CD4 T cells in relation to SARS-CoV-2 and coronaviruses. This CDR3 comprises 15 residues. Trimming took off 1 base at V and 4 bases at J, with 10 bases between the two ends. Germline V CDR1 and CDR2: SEHNR, FQNEAQ (reference sequence). Repertoires were generated with immunoSEQ multiplex PCR, while TCRdb's copy carries only in-frame clones and drops some. The profile shows 60,000 to 85,000 clones, approximately 95% of them singletons. Study-level points and caveats: Approximately 65% of donors had memory CD4+ clonotypes crossrecognizing SARS-CoV-2 and common cold coronavirus spike. Culture-expanded clones reflect memory recall rather than primary priming during culture. Crossreactivity was assessed only for spike protein, not other viral proteins.

This clone was detected only a few times. The antigen is not known. Unexposed donor CD4+ T cells date from about 2010-2018, before the COVID-19 pandemic. CD4 enrichment then naive enrichment separated naive from memory CD4+ cells. Sequenced: naive CD4+ T cells from PBMCs. The subset is: naive CD4+ T cells isolated by negative enrichment. The sequence was obtained from a human donor in good health. This chain uses TRBV7-9 with TRBJ2-2; weak D call: TRBD1 (6 bases). The CDR3 loop is CASSLGQAVTGELFF. The DNA of the CDR3 is TGTGCCAGCAGCTTAGGACAGGCGGTCACCGGGGAGCTGTTTTTT.